This T cell receptor (beta chain) originates from a study of regulatory dendritic cells for organ transplantation. In its sample, this clone was seen a few times. The antigen is not known. Here immunoSEQ multiplex PCR was the method, and the copy in TCRdb shows in-frame clones only, minus some. The table includes just under 8,000 clones, roughly 67% detected once. CFSE-labeled sorted T cells met regulatory or mature dendritic cells for 4 to 6 days. Naive CD45RA+ and memory CD45RO+ CD4+ or CD8+ T cells were FACS-sorted. This clonotype was obtained from a human donor in good health. Sequencing was done on a sample of memory CD4+ T cells from blood cultured with dendritic cells. Subset: CD45RO+ memory T cells.

The CDR3 nucleotides are TGTGCCAGCAGCCGGGGACAGGCTAGCAATCAGCCCCAGCATTTT. As protein: CASSRGQASNQPQHF. The chain recombines TRBV7-8 with TRBJ1-5, with TRBD1 identical over 8 bases. J was trimmed by 0 bases and V by 5 bases; bases with no gene match: 3. The CDR3 extends over 15 amino acids. CDR1 is SGHVS and CDR2 is FQNEAQ in the germline V gene. The whole variable domain, filled in from reference TRBV7-8 and TRBJ1-5, reads GAGVSQSPRYKVAKRGQDVALRCDPISGHVSLFWYQQALGQGPEFLTYFQNEAQLDKSGLPSDRFFAERPEGSVSTLKIQRTQQEDSAVYLCASSRGQASNQPQHFGDGTRLSIL.